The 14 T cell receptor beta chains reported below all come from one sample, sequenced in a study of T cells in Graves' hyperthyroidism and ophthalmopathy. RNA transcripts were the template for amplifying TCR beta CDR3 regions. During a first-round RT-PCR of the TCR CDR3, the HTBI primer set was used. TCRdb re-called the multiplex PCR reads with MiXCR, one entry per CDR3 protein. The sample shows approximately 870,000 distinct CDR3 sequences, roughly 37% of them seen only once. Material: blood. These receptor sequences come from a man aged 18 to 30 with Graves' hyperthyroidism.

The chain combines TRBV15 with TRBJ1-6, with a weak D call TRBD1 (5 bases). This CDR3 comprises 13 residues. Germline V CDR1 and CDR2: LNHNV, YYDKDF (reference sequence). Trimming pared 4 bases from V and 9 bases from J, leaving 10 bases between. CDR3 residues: CATSILRGSPLHF. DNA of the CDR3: TGTGCCACCAGCATTCTAAGGGGTTCACCCCTCCACTTT. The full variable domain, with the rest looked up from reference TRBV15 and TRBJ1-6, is DAMVIQNPRYQVTQFGKPVTLSCSQTLNHNVMYWYQQKSSQAPKLLFHYYDKDFNNEADTPDNFQSRRPNTSFCFLDIRSPGLGDTAMYLCATSILRGSPLHFGNGTRLTVT.

The CDR3 sequence is CASSQGTNQPQHF. The CDR3 coding sequence is TGTGCCAGCAGCCAGGGAACGAATCAGCCCCAGCATTTT. The chain carries TRBV5-5 and TRBJ1-5; D is possibly TRBD1 (5 bases). The CDR3 has 13 residues. V was cut by 4 bases and J by 4 bases, with 9 bases left in between. Germline CDR1 is SGHKS and CDR2 is YYEKEE (reference sequence).

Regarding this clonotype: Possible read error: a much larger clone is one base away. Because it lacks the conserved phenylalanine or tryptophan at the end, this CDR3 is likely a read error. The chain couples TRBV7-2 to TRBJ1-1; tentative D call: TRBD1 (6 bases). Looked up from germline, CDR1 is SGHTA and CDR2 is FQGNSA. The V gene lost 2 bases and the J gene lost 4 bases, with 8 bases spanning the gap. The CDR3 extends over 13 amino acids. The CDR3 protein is CASSLTGFTEAFL. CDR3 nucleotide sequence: TGTGCCAGCAGCTTAACAGGGTTCACTGAAGCTTTCCTT.

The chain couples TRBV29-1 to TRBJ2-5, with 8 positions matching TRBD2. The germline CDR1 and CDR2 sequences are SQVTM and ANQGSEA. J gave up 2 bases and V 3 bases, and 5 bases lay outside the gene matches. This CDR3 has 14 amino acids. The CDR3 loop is CSVDGGRRQETQYF. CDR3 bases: TGCAGCGTTGATGGCGGGAGGAGGCAAGAGACCCAGTACTTC.

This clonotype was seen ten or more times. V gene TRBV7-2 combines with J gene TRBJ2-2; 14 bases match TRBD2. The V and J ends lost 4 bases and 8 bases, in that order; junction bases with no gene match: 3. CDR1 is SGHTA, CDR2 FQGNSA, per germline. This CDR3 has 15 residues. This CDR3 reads CASSSTSGRAGELFF. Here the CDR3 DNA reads TGTGCCAGCAGCTCGACTAGCGGGAGGGCGGGGGAGCTGTTTTTT.

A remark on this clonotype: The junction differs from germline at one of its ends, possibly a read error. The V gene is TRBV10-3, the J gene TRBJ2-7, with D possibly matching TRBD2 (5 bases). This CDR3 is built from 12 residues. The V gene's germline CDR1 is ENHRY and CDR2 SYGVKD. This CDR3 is CAISETDYGQYF. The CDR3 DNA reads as TGTGCCATCAGCGAGACTGACTACGGGCAGTACTTC.

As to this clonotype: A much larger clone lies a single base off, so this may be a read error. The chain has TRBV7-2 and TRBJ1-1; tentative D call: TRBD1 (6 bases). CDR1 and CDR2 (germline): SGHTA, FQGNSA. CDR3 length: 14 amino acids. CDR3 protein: CASSFSQGSTGAFF. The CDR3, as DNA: TGTGCCAGCAGCTTTTCACAGGGAAGCACTGGAGCTTTCTTT. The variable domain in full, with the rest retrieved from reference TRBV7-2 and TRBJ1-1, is GAGVSQSPSNKVTEKGKDVELRCDPISGHTALYWYRQSLGQGLEFLIYFQGNSAPDKSGLPSDRFSAERTGGSVSTLTIQRTQQEDSAVYLCASSFSQGSTGAFFGQGTRLTVV.

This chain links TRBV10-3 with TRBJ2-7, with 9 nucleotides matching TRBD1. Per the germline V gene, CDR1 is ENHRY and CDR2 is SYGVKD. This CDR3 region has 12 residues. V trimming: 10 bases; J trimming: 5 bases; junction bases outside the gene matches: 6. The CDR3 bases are TGTGCCAGCCGGGACAGGGTCAACGAGCAGTACTTC. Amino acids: CASRDRVNEQYF.

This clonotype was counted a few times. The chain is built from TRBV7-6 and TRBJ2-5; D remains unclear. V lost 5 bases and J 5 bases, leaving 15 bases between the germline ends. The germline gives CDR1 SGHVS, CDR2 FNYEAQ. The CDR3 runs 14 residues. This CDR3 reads CASSQHPLGETQYF. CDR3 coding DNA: TGTGCCAGCAGCCAGCACCCCCTGGGGGAGACCCAGTACTTC.

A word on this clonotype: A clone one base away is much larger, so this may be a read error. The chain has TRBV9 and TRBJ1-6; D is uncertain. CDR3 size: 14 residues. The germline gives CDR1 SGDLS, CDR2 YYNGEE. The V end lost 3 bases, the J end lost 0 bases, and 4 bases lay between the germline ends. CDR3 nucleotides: TGTGCCAGCAGCGCTACCTCCTATAATTCACCCCTCCACTTT. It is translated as CASSATSYNSPLHF. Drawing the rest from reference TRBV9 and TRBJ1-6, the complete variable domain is DSGVTQTPKHLITATGQRVTLRCSPRSGDLSVYWYQQSLDQGLQFLIQYYNGEERAKGNILERFSAQQFPDLHSELNLSSLELGDSALYFCASSATSYNSPLHFGNGTRLTVT.

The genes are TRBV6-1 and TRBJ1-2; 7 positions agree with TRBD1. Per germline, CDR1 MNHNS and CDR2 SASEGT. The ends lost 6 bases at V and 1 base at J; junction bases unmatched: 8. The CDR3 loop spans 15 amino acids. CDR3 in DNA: TGTGCCAGCAGGACTTCCCCAGGGGGTAACTATGGCTACACCTTC. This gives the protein CASRTSPGGNYGYTF.

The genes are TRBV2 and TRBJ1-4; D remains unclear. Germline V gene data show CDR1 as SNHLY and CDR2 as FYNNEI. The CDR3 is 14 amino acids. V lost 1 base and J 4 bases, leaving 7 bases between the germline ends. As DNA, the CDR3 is TGTGCCAGCAGTGAAGGTGATCTTAATGAAAAACTGTTTTTT. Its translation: CASSEGDLNEKLFF.

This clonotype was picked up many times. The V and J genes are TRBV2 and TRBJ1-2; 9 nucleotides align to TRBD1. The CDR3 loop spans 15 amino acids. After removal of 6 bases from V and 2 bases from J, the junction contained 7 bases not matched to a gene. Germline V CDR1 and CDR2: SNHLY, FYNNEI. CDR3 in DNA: TGTGCCAGCAGACCCGGACAGGGGACGAACTATGGCTACACCTTC. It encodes CASRPGQGTNYGYTF. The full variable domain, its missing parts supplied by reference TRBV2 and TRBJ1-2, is EPEVTQTPSHQVTQMGQEVILRCVPISNHLYFYWYRQILGQKVEFLVSFYNNEISEKSEIFDDQFSVERPDGSNFTLKIRSTKLEDSAMYFCASRPGQGTNYGYTFGSGTRLTVV.

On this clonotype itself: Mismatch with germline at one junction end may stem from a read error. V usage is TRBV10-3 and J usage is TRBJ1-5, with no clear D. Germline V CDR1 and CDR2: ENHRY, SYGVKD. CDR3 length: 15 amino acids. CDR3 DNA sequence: TGTGCCAGCAGTGAATTTGATGGTAGCAATCAGCCCCAGCATTTT. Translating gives CASSEFDGSNQPQHF.